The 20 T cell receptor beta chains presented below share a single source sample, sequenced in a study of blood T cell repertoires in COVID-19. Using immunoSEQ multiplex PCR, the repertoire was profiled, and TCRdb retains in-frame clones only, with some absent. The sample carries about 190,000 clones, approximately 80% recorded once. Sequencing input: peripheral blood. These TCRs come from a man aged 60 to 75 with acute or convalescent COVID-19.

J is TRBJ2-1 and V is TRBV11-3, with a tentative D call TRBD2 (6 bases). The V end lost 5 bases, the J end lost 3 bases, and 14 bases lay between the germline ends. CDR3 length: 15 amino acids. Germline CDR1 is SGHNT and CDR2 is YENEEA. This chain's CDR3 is CASSRDSGHYNEQFF. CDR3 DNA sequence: TGTGCCAGCAGCCGGGACTCAGGGCACTACAATGAGCAGTTCTTC.

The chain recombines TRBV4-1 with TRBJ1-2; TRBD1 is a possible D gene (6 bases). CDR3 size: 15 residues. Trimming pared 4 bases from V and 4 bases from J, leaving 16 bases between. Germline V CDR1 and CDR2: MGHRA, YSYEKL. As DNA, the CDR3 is TGCGCCAGCAGCCTCGGGTCAGGGGATGCCTATGGCTACACCTTC. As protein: CASSLGSGDAYGYTF.

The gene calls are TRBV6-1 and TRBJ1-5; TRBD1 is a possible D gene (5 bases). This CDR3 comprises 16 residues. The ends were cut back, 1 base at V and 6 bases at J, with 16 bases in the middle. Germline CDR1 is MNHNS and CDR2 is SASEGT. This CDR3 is CASSEGRGLTFQPQHF. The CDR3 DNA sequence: TGTGCCAGCAGTGAAGGAAGGGGCCTGACTTTTCAGCCCCAGCATTTT.

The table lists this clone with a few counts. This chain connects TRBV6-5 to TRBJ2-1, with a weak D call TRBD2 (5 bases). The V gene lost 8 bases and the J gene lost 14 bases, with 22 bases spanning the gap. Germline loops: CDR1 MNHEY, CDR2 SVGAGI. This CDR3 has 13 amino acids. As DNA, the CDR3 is TGTGCCAGCCTGGAGCGAGCGGCCTTCGTTGAGTTCTTC. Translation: CASLERAAFVEFF.

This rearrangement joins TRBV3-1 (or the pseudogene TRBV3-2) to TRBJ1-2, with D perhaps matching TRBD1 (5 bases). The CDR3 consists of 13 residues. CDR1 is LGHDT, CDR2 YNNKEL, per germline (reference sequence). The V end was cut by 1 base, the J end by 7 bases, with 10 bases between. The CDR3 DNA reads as TGTGCCAGCAGCCAAGGGCGGGGCACTGGCTACACCTTC. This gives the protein CASSQGRGTGYTF.

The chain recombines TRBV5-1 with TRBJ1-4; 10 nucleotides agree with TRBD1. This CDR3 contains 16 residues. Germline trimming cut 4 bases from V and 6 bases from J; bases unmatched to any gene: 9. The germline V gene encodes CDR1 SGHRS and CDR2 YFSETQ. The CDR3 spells CASSIGTGTGDEKLFF. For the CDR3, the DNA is TGCGCCAGCAGCATCGGGACCGGGACAGGGGATGAAAAACTGTTTTTT.

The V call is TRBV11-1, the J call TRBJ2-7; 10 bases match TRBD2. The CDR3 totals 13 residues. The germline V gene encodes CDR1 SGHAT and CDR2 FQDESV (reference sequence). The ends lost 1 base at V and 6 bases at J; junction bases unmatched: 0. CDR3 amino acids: CASSLVAGGEQYF. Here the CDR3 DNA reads TGTGCCAGCAGCTTAGTAGCGGGAGGCGAGCAGTACTTC.

The CDR3 loop is CASSLAGSYEQYF. The CDR3 coding sequence is TGTGCCAGCAGCCTAGCGGGAAGCTACGAGCAGTACTTC. This rearrangement joins TRBV25-1 to TRBJ2-7; TRBD2 agrees at 9 bases. The J segment lost 3 bases and the V segment lost 6 bases, leaving 3 bases of the junction unmatched. The CDR3 consists of 13 residues. Germline values: CDR1 MGHDK, CDR2 SYGVNS.

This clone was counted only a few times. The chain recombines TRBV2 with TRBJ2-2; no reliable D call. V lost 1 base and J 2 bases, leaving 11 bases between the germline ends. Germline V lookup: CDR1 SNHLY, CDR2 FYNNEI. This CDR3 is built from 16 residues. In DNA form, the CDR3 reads TGTGCCAGCAGTGAAGTAGGTCAGGTTAACACCGGGGAGCTGTTTTTT. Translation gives CASSEVGQVNTGELFF. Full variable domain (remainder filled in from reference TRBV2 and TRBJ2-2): EPEVTQTPSHQVTQMGQEVILRCVPISNHLYFYWYRQILGQKVEFLVSFYNNEISEKSEIFDDQFSVERPDGSNFTLKIRSTKLEDSAMYFCASSEVGQVNTGELFFGEGSRLTVL.

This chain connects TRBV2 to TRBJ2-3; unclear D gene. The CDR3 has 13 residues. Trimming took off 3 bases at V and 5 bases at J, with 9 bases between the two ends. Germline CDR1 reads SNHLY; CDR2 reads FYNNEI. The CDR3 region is CASSDDPGDTQYF. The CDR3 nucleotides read TGTGCCAGCAGTGATGATCCGGGAGATACGCAGTATTTT.

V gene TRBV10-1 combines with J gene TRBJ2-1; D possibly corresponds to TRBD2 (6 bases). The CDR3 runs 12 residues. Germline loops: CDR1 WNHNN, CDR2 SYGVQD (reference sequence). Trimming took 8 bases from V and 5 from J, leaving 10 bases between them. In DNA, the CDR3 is TGCGCCAGCGCGGGACTGAACAATGAGCAGTTCTTC. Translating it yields CASAGLNNEQFF.

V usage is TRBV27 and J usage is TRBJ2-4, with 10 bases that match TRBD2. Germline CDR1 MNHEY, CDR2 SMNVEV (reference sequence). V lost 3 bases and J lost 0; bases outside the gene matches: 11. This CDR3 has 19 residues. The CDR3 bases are TGTGCCAGCAGTTTTTCTAGCGGGAGTGGGGATCTAGCCAAAAACATTCAGTACTTC. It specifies CASSFSSGSGDLAKNIQYF.

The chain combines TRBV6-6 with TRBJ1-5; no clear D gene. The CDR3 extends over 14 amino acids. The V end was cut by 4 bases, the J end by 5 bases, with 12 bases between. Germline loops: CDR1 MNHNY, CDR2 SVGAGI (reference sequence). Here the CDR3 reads CASSFGDLDQPQHF. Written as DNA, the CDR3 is TGTGCCAGCAGTTTCGGGGATCTCGATCAGCCCCAGCATTTT.

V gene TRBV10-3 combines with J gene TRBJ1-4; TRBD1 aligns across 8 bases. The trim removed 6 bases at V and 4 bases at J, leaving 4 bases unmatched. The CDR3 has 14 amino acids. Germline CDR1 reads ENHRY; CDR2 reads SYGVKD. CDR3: CAISRGHGNEKLFF. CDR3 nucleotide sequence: TGTGCCATCAGCAGGGGGCATGGTAATGAAAAACTGTTTTTT.

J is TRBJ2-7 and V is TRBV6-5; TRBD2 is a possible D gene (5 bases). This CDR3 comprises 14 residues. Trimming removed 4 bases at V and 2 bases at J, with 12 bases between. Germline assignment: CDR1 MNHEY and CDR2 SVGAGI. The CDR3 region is CASSLGIGTYEQYF. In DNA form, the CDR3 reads TGTGCCAGCAGTTTAGGGATCGGGACCTACGAGCAGTACTTC.

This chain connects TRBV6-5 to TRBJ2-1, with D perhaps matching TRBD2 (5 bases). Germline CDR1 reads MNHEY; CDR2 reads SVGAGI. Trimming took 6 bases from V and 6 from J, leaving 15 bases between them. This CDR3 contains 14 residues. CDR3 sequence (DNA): TGTGCCAGCAGCGTAGGGAGCACCGGCAATGAGCAGTTCTTC. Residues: CASSVGSTGNEQFF.

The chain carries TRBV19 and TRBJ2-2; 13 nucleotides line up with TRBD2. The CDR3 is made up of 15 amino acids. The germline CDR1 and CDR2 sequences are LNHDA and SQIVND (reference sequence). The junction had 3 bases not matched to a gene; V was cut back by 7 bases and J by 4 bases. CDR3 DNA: TGTGCCAGTATGGGACTAGCGGGAATCACCGGGGAGCTGTTTTTT. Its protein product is CASMGLAGITGELFF.

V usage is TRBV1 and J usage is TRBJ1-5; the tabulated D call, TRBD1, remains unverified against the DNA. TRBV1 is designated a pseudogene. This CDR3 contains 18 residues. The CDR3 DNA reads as TGCACCAGCAGCCTCCGGGACAGGGATCATAATAGCAATCAGCCCCAGCATTTT. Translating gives CTSSLRDRDHNSNQPQHF.

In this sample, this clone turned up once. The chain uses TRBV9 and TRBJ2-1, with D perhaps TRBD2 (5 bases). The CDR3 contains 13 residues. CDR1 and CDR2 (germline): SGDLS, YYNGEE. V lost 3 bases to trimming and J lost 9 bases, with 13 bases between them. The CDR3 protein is CASSESASTEQFF. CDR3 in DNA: TGTGCCAGCAGCGAGTCTGCTAGCACTGAGCAGTTCTTC.

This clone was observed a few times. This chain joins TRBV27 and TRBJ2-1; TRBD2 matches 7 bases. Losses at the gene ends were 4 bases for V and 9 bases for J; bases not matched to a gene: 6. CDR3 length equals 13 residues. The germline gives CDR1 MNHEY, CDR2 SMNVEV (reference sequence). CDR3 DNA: TGTGCCAGCAGTTGGGGGGGGATGGGTGAGCAGTTCTTC. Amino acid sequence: CASSWGGMGEQFF.